Sequencing of this TCR delta chain was carried out in a study of human gamma delta and Vdelta1 T cells. Study-wide results and caveats: Reportedly, Delta One T cells were polyclonal and broadly targeted acute myeloid leukemia.

V shed 0 bases and J 2 bases; nucleotides not matched to a gene: 5. This CDR3 has 17 residues. Per germline, CDR1 TSWWSYY and CDR2 QGS. TCRdb re-called the PCR reads with CATT. Among fewer than 15,000 delta-chain clones listed, about half were seen once. For this clone: Antigen: not known.

This TCR derives from a human donor in good health. The chain links TRDV1 to TRDJ1; TRDD3 matches 11 bases. Sequences were obtained from Vdelta1 gamma-delta T cells from blood grown in culture (DOT cells). The CDR3 region has the DNA TGTGCTCTTGGGGAACTACTGGGGGATAGGGGGACCGATAAACTCATCTTT. Translation: CALGELLGDRGTDKLIF.